This T cell receptor (beta chain) was captured in a study of cytomegalovirus exposure and HLA in healthy donors. The donors were members of the validation cohort comprising about 130 subjects, separate from the roughly 670-subject first cohort. A remark on this clone: Antigen specificity is unknown.

Repertoires were generated with immunoSEQ multiplex PCR, while TCRdb's copy carries only in-frame clones and drops some. The sample lists about 110,000 clones, around 83% occurring once. Germline CDR1 SGHNT, CDR2 YYREEE (reference sequence). The CDR3 length is 14 residues. V shed 0 bases, J shed 2 bases, and the junction held 0 bases outside the gene matches. Study-wide results and caveats: Among TCR beta chains, those listed as cytomegalovirus-associated numbered under 200. Subsequent analysis revealed that first-cohort TCR clusters tended to co-occur in the 100 to 150 validation repertoires.

Sequencing was done on a sample of PBMCs. The chain is built from TRBV5-4 and TRBJ2-7; 9 bases match TRBD1. This sequence originates from a young woman in good health and CMV-seropositive. CDR3 nucleotide sequence: TGTGCCAGCAGCTTGGGACAGGGGGCCTACGAGCAGTACTTC. The encoded protein is CASSLGQGAYEQYF.